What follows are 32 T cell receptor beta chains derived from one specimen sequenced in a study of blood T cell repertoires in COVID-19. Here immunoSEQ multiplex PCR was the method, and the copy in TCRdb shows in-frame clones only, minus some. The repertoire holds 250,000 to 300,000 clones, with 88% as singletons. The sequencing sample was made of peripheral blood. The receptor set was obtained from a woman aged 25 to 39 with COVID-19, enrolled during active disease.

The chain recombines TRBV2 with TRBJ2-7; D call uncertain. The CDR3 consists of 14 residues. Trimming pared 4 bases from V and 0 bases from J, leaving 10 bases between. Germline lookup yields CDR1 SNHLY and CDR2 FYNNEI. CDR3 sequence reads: CASSVRRTSYEQYF. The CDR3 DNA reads TGTGCCAGCAGTGTCCGCAGAACCTCCTACGAGCAGTACTTC. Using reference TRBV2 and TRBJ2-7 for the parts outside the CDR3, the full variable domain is EPEVTQTPSHQVTQMGQEVILRCVPISNHLYFYWYRQILGQKVEFLVSFYNNEISEKSEIFDDQFSVERPDGSNFTLKIRSTKLEDSAMYFCASSVRRTSYEQYFGPGTRLTVT.

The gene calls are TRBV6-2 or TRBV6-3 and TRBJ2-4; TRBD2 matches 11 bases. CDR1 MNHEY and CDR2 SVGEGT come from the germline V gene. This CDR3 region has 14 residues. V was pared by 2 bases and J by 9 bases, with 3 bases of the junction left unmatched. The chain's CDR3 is CASSYALAGGIQYF. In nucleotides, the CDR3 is TGTGCCAGCAGTTACGCCCTAGCGGGAGGCATTCAGTACTTC.

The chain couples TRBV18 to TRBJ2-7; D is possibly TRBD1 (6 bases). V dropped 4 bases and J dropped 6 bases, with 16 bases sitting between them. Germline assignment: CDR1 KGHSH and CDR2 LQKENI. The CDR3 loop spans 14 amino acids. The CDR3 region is CASSQTGVRSEQYF. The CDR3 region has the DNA TGTGCCAGCTCACAGACAGGAGTAAGGTCCGAGCAGTACTTC. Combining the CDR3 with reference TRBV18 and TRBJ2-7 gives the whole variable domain NAGVMQNPRHLVRRRGQEARLRCSPMKGHSHVYWYRQLPEEGLKFMVYLQKENIIDESGMPKERFSAEFPKEGPSILRIQQVVRGDSAAYFCASSQTGVRSEQYFGPGTRLTVT.

The CDR3 sequence: CASSLTSGRDTQYF. The CDR3 DNA follows: TGTGCCAGCAGTTTGACTAGCGGGAGAGATACGCAGTATTTT. The V call is TRBV6-1, the J call TRBJ2-3; 12 nucleotides align to TRBD2. The CDR3 sequence is 14 residues long. V shed 5 bases and J 5 bases; nucleotides not matched to a gene: 2. Germline V gene data show CDR1 as MNHNS and CDR2 as SASEGT.

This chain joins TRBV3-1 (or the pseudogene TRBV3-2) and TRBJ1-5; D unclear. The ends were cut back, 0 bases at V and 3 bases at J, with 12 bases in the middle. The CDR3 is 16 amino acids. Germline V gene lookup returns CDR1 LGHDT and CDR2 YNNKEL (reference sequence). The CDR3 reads CASSQDGTGPNQPQHF. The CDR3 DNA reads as TGTGCCAGCAGCCAAGATGGTACGGGTCCCAATCAGCCCCAGCATTTT.

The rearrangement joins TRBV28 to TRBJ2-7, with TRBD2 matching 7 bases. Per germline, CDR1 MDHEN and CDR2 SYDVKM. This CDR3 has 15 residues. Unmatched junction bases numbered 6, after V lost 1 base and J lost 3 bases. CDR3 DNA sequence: TGTGCCAGCAGTTTATTGGGGGGGACCGGCTACGAGCAGTACTTC. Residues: CASSLLGGTGYEQYF.

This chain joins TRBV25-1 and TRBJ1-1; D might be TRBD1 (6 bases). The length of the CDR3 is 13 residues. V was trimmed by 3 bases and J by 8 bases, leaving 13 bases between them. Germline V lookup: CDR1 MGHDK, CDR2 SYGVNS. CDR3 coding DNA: TGTGCCAGCAGTGACCCCGGGGGGGCGGAAGCTTTCTTT. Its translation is CASSDPGGAEAFF.

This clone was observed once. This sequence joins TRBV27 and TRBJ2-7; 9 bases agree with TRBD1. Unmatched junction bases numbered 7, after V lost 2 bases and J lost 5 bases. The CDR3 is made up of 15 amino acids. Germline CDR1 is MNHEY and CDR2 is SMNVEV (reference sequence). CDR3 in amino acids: CASSLIQGAYHEQYF. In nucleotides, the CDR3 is TGTGCCAGCAGTTTAATACAGGGGGCGTACCACGAGCAGTACTTC.

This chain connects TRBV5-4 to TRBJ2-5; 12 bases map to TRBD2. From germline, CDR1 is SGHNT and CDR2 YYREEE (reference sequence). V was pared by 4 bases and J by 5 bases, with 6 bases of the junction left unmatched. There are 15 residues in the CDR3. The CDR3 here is CASSPSGRALETQYF. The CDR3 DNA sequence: TGTGCCAGCAGCCCTAGCGGGAGGGCCTTGGAGACCCAGTACTTC.

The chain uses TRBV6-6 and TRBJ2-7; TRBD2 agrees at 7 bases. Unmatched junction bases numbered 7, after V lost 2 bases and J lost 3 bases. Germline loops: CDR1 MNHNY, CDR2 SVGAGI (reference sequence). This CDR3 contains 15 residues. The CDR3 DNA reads TGTGCCAGCAGTTACGGGCAGGGAGGGTTCTACGAGCAGTACTTC. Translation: CASSYGQGGFYEQYF.

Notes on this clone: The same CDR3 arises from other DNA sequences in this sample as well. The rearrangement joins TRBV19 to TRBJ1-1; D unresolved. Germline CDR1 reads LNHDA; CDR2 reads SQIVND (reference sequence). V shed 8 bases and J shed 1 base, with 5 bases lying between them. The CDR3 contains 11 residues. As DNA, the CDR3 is TGTGCCAGTTCCAGGAACACTGAAGCTTTCTTT. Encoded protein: CASSRNTEAFF. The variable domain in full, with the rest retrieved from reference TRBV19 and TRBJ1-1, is DGGITQSPKYLFRKEGQNVTLSCEQNLNHDAMYWYRQDPGQGLRLIYYSQIVNDFQKGDIAEGYSVSREKKESFPLTVTSAQKNPTAFYLCASSRNTEAFFGQGTRLTVV.

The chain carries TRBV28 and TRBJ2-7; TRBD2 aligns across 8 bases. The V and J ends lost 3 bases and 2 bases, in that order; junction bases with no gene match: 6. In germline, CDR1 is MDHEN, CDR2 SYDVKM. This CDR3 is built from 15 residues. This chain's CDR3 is CASSFLRAGAYEQYF. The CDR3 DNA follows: TGTGCCAGCAGTTTCTTGCGAGCGGGAGCCTACGAGCAGTACTTC.

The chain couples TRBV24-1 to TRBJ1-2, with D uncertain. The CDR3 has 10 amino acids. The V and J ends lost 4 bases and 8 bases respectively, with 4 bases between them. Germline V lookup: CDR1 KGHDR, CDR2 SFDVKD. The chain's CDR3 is CATSERGYTF. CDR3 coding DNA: TGTGCCACCAGTGAGCGGGGCTACACCTTC.

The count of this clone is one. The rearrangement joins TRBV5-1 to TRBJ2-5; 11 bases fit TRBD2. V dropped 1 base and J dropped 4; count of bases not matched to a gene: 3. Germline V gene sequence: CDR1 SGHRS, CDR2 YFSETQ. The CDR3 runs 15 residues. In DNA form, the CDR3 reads TGCGCCAGCAGCTTGCTCGGACTAGCGGGAGAGACCCAGTACTTC. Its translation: CASSLLGLAGETQYF.

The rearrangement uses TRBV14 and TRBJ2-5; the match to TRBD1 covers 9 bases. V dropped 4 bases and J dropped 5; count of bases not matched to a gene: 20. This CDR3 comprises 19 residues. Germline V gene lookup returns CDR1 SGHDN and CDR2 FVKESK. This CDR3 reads CASSRDRAEHFPSPETQYF. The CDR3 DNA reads TGTGCCAGCAGCCGGGACAGGGCCGAACATTTCCCAAGTCCGGAGACCCAGTACTTC.

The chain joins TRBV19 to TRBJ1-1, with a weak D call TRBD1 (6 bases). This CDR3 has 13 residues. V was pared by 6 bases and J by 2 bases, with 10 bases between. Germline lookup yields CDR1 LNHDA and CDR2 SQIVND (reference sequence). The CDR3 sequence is CASRTGPNTEAFF. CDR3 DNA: TGTGCCAGTAGAACAGGGCCAAACACTGAAGCTTTCTTT.

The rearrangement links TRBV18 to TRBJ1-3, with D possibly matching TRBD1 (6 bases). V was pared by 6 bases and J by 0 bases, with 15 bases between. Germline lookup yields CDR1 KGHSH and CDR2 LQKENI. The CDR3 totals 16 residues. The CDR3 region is CASSSWTADSGNTIYF. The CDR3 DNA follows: TGTGCCAGCTCCTCGTGGACAGCAGACTCTGGAAACACCATATATTTT. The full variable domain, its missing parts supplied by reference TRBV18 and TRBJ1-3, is NAGVMQNPRHLVRRRGQEARLRCSPMKGHSHVYWYRQLPEEGLKFMVYLQKENIIDESGMPKERFSAEFPKEGPSILRIQQVVRGDSAAYFCASSSWTADSGNTIYFGEGSWLTVV.

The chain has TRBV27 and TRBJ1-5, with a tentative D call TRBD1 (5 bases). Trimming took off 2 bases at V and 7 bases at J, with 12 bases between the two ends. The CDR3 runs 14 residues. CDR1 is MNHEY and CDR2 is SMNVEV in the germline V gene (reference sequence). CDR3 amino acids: CASSLGGSGQPQHF. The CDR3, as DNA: TGTGCCAGCAGTTTAGGGGGGTCCGGGCAGCCCCAGCATTTT.

The CDR3 reads CSVRGTGRSTDTQYF. Here the CDR3 DNA reads TGCAGCGTCAGGGGGACAGGGCGTAGCACAGATACGCAGTATTTT. The chain uses TRBV29-1 and TRBJ2-3, with 9 bases that match TRBD1. The V segment lost 6 bases and the J segment 0 bases; nucleotides outside the gene matches: 7. This CDR3 comprises 15 residues. Germline loops: CDR1 SQVTM, CDR2 ANQGSEA.

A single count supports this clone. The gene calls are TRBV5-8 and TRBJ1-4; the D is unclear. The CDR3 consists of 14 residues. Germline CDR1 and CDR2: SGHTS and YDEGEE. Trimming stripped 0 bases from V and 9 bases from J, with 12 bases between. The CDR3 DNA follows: TGTGCCAGCAGCTTGGCGGGAGTAAGGAAAAAACTGTTTTTT. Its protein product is CASSLAGVRKKLFF.

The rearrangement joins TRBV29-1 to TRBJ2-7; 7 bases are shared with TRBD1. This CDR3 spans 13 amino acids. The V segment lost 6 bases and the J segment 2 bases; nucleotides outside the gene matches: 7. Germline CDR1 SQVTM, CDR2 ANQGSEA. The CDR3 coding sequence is TGCAGCGTCTCCCCAGGGGGAGCCTACGAGCAGTACTTC. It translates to CSVSPGGAYEQYF.

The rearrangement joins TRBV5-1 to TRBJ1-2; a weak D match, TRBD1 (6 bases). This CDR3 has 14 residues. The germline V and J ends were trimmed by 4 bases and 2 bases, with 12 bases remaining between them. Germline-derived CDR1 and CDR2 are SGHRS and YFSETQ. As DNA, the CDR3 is TGCGCCAGCAGCGCTGAGGGACACAACTATGGCTACACCTTC. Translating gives CASSAEGHNYGYTF.

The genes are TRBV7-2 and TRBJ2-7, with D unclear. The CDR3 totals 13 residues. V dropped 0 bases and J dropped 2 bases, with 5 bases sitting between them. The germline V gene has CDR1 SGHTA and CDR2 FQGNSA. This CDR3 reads CASSLAAPYEQYF. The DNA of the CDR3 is TGTGCCAGCAGCTTAGCGGCACCCTACGAGCAGTACTTC.

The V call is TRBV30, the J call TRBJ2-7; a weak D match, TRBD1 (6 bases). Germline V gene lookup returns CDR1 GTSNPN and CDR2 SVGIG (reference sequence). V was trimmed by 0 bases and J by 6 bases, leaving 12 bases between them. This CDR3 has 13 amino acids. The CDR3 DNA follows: TGTGCCTGGAGTGTCCAAGGGGGTTCCGAGCAGTACTTC. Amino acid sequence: CAWSVQGGSEQYF.

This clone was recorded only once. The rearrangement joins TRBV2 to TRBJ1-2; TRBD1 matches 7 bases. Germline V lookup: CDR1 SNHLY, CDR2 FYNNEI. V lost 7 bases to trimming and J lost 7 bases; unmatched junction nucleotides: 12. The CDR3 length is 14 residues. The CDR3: CASKRDSQGVGYTF. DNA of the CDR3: TGTGCCAGCAAACGGGACAGCCAGGGGGTTGGCTACACCTTC.

The CDR3 loop is CASSQGQGVRETQYF. DNA for the CDR3: TGTGCCAGCAGCCAGGGACAGGGGGTTCGGGAGACCCAGTACTTC. The V call is TRBV6-6, the J call TRBJ2-5, with 11 bases fitting TRBD1. The CDR3 loop spans 15 amino acids. Germline values: CDR1 MNHNY, CDR2 SVGAGI (reference sequence). V gave up 6 bases and J gave up 5 bases; unmatched junction bases: 8.

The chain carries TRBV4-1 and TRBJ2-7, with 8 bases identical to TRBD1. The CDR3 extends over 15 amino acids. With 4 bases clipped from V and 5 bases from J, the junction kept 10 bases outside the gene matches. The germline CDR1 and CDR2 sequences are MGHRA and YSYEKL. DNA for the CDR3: TGCGCCAGCAGCCTCGAAGGACAGGGCGGTGACGAGCAGTACTTC. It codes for CASSLEGQGGDEQYF.

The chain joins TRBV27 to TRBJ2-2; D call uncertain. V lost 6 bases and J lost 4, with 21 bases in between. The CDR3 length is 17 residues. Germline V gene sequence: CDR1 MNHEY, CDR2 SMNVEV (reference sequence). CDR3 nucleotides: TGTGCCAGCAGCCTCGTTTGGGCAGATCACGCCACCGGGGAGCTGTTTTTT. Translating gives CASSLVWADHATGELFF.

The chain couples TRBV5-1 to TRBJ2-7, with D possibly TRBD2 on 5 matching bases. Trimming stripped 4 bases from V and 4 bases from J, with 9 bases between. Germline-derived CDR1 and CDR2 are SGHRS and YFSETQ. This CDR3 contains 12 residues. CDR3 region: CASSGERYEQYF. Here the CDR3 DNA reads TGCGCCAGCAGCGGGGAGAGGTACGAGCAGTACTTC.

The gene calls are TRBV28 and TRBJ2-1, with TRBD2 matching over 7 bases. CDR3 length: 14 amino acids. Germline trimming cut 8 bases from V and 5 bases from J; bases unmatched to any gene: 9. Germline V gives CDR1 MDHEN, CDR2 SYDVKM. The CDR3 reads CASANHGTNNEQFF. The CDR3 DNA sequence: TGTGCCAGCGCGAACCACGGGACTAACAATGAGCAGTTCTTC.

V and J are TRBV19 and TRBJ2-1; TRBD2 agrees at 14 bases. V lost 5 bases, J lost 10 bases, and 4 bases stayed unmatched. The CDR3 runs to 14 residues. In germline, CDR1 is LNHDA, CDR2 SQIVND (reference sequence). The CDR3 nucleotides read TGTGCCAGTAGTCCTGGGACTAGCGGGAGCGAGCAGTTCTTC. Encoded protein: CASSPGTSGSEQFF.

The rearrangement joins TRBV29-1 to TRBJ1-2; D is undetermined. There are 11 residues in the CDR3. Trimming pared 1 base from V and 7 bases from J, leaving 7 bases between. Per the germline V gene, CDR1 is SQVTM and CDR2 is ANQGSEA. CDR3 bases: TGCAGCGTTGAAGGGGCGGGTGGCTACACCTTC. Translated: CSVEGAGGYTF.